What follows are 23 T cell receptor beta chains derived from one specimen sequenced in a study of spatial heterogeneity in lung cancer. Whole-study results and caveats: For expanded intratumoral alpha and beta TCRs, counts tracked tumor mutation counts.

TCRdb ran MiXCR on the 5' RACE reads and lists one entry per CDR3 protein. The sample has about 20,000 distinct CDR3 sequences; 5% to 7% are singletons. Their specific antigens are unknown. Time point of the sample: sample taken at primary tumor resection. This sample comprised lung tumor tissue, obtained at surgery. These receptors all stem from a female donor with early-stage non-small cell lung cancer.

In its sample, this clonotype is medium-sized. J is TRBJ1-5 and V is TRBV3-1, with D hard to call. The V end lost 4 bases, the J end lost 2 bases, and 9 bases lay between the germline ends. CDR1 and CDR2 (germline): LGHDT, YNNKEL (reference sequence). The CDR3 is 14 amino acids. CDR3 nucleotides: TGTGCCAGCAGCCCGAGGCAGGGCAATCAGCCCCAGCATTTT. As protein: CASSPRQGNQPQHF.

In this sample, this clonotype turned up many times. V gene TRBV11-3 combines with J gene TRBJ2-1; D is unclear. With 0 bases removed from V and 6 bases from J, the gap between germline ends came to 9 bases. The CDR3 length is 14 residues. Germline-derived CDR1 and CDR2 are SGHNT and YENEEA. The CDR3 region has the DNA TGTGCCAGCAGCTTAGATCTGACCGGCAATGAGCAGTTCTTC. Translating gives CASSLDLTGNEQFF. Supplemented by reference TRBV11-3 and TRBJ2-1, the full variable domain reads EAGVVQSPRYKIIEKKQPVAFWCNPISGHNTLYWYLQNLGQGPELLIRYENEEAVDDSQLPKDRFSAERLKGVDSTLKIQPAELGDSAVYLCASSLDLTGNEQFFGPGTRLTVL.

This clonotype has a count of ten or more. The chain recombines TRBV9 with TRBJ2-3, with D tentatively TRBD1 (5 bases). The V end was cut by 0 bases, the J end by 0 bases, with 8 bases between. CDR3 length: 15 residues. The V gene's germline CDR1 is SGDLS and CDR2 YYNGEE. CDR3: CASSVGQRSTDTQYF. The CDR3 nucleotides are TGTGCCAGCAGCGTAGGACAGCGTAGCACAGATACGCAGTATTTT.

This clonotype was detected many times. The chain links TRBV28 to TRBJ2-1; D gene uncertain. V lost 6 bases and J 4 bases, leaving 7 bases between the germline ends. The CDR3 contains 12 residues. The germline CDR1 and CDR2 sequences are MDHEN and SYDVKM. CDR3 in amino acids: CASSDLYNEQFF. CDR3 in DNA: TGTGCCAGCAGCGACCTATACAATGAGCAGTTCTTC.

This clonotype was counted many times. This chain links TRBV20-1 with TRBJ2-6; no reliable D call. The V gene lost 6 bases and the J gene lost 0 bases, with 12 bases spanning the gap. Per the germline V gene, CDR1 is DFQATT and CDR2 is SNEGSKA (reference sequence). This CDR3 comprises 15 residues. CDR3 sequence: CSALDGSSGANVLTF. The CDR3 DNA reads TGCAGTGCATTGGACGGCAGCTCTGGGGCCAACGTCCTGACTTTC.

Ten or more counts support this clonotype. The CDR3 loop is CASSKPGVPDEQYF. For the CDR3, the DNA is TGCGCCAGCAGCAAGCCAGGGGTCCCAGACGAGCAGTACTTC. This chain joins TRBV5-1 and TRBJ2-7, with D tentatively TRBD1 (6 bases). Deletions cut 4 bases from V and 5 bases from J, with 16 bases between. Germline lookup yields CDR1 SGHRS and CDR2 YFSETQ. This CDR3 comprises 14 residues.

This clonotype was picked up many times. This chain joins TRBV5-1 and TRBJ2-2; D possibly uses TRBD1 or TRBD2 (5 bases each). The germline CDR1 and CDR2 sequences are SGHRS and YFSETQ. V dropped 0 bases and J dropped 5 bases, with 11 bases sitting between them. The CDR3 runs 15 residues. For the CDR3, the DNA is TGCGCCAGCAGCTTGGCCCAGGGCGGGACCGGGGAGCTGTTTTTT. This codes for CASSLAQGGTGELFF.

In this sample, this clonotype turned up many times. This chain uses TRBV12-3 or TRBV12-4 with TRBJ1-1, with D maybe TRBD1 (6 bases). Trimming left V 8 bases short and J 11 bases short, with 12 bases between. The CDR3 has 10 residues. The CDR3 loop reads CASGGGRAFF. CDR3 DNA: TGTGCCAGCGGCGGGGGCCGGGCTTTCTTT.

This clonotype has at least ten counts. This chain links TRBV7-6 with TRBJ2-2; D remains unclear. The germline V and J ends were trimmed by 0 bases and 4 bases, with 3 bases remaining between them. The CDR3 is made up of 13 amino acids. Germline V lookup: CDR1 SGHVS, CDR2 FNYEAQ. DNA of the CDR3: TGTGCCAGCAGCTTAGCGGTCACCGGGGAGCTGTTTTTT. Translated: CASSLAVTGELFF.

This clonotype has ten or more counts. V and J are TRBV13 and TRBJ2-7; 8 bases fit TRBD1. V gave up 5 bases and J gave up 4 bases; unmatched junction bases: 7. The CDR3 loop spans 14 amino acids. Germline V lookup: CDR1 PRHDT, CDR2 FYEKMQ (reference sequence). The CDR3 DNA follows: TGTGCCAGCAGCCGAGACAGGGGAATTTACGAGCAGTACTTC. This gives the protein CASSRDRGIYEQYF.

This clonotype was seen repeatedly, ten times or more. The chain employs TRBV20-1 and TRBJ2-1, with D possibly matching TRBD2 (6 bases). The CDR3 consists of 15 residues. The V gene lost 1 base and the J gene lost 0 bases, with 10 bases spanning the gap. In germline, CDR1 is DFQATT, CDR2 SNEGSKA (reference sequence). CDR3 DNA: TGCAGTGCTAGAGGGGACTCAAGCTCCTACAATGAGCAGTTCTTC. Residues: CSARGDSSSYNEQFF.

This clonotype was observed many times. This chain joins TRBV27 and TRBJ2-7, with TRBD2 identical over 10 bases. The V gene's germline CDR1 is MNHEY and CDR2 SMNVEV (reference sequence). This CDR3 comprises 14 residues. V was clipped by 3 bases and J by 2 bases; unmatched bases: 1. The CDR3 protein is CASSLLAGAYEQYF. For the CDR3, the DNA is TGTGCCAGCAGTTTGCTAGCGGGAGCCTACGAGCAGTACTTC.

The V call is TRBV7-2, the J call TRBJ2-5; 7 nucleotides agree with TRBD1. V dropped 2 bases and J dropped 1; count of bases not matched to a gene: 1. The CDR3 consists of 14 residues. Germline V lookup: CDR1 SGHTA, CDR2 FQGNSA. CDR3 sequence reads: CASSLNRGQETQYF. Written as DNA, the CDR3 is TGTGCCAGCAGCTTAAACAGGGGCCAAGAGACCCAGTACTTC. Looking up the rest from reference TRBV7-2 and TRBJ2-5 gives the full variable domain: GAGVSQSPSNKVTEKGKDVELRCDPISGHTALYWYRQSLGQGLEFLIYFQGNSAPDKSGLPSDRFSAERTGGSVSTLTIQRTQQEDSAVYLCASSLNRGQETQYFGPGTRLLVL.

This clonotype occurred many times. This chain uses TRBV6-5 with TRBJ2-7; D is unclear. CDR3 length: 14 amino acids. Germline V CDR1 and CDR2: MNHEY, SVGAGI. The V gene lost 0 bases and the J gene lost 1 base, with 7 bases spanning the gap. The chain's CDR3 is CASSYSGESYEQYF. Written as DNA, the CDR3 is TGTGCCAGCAGTTACTCGGGCGAATCCTACGAGCAGTACTTC.

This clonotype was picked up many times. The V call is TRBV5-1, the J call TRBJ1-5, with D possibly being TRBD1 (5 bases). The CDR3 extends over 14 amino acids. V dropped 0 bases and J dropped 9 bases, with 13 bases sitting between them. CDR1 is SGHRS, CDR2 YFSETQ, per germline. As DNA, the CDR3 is TGCGCCAGCAGCTTGGCCACAGGTATAGGGCCCCAGCATTTT. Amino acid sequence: CASSLATGIGPQHF.

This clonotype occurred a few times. DNA for the CDR3: TGTGCCAGCAGAACCGGGACTAGCGGAGTCTACAATGAGCAGTTCTTC. Its protein is CASRTGTSGVYNEQFF. The chain uses TRBV7-8 and TRBJ2-1; 11 nucleotides agree with TRBD2. Germline CDR1 reads SGHVS; CDR2 reads FQNEAQ. The V and J ends lost 6 bases and 3 bases, in that order; junction bases with no gene match: 7. The CDR3 has 16 residues.

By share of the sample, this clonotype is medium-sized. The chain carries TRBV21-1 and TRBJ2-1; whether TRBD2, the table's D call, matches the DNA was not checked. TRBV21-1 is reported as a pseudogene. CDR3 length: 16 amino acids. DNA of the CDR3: TGTGCCAGCAGCAATCTTCGGGAGCCGGCCGACAATGAGCAGTTCTTC. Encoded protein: CASSNLREPADNEQFF.

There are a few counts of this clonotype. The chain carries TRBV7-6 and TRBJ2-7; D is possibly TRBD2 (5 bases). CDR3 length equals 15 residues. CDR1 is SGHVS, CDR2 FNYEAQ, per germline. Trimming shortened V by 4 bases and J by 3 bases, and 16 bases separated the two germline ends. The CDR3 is CASSYEHGLNYEQYF. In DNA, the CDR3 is TGTGCCAGCAGCTATGAGCACGGACTCAACTACGAGCAGTACTTC.

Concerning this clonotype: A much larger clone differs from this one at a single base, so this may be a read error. The CDR3 here is CASSLISSMDTEAFF. CDR3 DNA: TGTGCCAGCAGTTTAATAAGCAGTATGGACACTGAAGCTTTCTTT. The rearrangement joins TRBV28 to TRBJ1-1; no definite D call. V lost 2 bases, J lost 3 bases, and 13 bases lay in between. This CDR3 is 15 amino acids long. Per germline, CDR1 MDHEN and CDR2 SYDVKM.

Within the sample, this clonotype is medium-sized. The CDR3: CAISESVQNTEAFF. For the CDR3, the DNA is TGTGCCATCAGTGAGTCCGTACAGAACACTGAAGCTTTCTTT. V usage is TRBV10-3 and J usage is TRBJ1-1; D is ambiguous. Trimming took off 0 bases at V and 1 base at J, with 6 bases between the two ends. This CDR3 contains 14 residues. Per germline, CDR1 ENHRY and CDR2 SYGVKD.

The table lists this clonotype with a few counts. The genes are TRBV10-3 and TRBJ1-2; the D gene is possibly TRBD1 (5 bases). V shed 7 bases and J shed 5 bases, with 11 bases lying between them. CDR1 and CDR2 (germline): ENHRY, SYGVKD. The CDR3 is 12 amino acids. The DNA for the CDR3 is TGTGCCATCACTCCCGGGGGGTATGGCTACACCTTC. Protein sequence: CAITPGGYGYTF.

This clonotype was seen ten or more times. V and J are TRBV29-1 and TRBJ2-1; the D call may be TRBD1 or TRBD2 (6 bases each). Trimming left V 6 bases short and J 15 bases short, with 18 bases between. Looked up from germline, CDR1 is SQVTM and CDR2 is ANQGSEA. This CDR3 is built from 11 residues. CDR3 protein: CSVLRGDQPFF. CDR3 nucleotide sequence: TGCAGCGTCCTAAGGGGGGACCAGCCGTTCTTC.

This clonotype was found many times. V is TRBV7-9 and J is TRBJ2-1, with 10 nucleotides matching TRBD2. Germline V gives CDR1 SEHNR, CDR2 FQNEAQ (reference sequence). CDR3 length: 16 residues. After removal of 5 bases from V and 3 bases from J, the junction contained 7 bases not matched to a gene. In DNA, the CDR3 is TGTGCCAGCAGCGAGGGACTAGCGAGACTCTACAATGAGCAGTTCTTC. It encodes CASSEGLARLYNEQFF.